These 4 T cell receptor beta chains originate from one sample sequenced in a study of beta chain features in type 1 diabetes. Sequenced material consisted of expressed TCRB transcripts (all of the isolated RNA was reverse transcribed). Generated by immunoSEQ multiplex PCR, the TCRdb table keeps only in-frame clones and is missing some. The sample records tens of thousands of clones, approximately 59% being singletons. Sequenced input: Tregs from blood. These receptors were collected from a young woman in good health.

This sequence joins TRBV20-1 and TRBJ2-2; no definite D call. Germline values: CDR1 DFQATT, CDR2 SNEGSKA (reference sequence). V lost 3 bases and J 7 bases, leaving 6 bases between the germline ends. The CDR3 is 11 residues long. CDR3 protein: CSASPIGELFF. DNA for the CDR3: TGCAGTGCTAGTCCCATCGGGGAGCTGTTTTTT.

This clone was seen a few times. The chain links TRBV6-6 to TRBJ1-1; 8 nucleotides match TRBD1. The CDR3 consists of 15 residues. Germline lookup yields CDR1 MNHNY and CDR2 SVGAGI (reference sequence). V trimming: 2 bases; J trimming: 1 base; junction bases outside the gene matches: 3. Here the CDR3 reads CASSYTGGGNTEAFF. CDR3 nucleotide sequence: TGTGCCAGCAGTTACACAGGGGGTGGGAACACTGAAGCTTTCTTT.

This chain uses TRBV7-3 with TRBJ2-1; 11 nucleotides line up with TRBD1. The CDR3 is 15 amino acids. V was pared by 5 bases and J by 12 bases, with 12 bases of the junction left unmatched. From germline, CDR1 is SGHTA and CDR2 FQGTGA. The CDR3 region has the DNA TGTGCCAGCAGCCCCTCCGGGACAGGGGGTCGGGGGCAGTTCTTC. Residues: CASSPSGTGGRGQFF.

This chain's CDR3 is CASSLEPGGSTEAFF. The CDR3 coding sequence is TGCGCCAGCAGCTTGGAACCAGGGGGCAGCACTGAAGCTTTCTTT. The chain employs TRBV5-1 and TRBJ1-1; 8 bases fit TRBD1. CDR1 SGHRS and CDR2 YFSETQ come from the germline V gene. Trimming cost V 0 bases and J 4 bases; bases outside gene matches: 5. The CDR3 is 15 amino acids.